The sequence of this T cell receptor (beta chain) was determined in a study of blood T cell repertoires in COVID-19. Whole-study context: Material from acute and convalescent COVID-19 was sourced from the United States, Italy and Spain. T cells, B-cell-depleted T cells, or PBMCs supplied cDNA or gDNA.

How the authors handled the data: Amplification from reference gene primers served as the basis for estimated nucleated cell counts. Data came from immunoSEQ multiplex PCR; TCRdb stores just in-frame clones and leaves some out. The DNA gave D and trimming, while V, J and clone size come from that table. The sample carries 95,000 to 150,000 clones, 80% to 90% recorded once. The ends were cut back, 9 bases at V and 4 bases at J, with 15 bases in the middle. The CDR3 is 13 amino acids. Germline V CDR1 and CDR2: SNHLY, FYNNEI. This receptor was taken from a man at least 80 years old with active or convalescent COVID-19. Sequences were obtained from peripheral blood. The V and J genes are TRBV2 and TRBJ1-1, with D hard to call. For the CDR3, the DNA is TGTGCCAGTATGAAGGGAGGTGGCACTGAAGCTTTCTTT. Its protein is CASMKGGGTEAFF.